These 27 T cell receptor beta chains originate from one sample sequenced in a study of control samples from healthy donors and cancer patients. The protocol was immunoSEQ multiplex PCR, while the TCRdb copy is restricted to in-frame clones and leaves out a portion. The sample consists of tens of thousands of clones, approximately 84% of them appearing once. Sequenced input: PBMCs. The receptors were gathered from a man between 65 and 85 years old with lung cancer.

V gene TRBV6-5 combines with J gene TRBJ2-5; 7 bases are a match to TRBD1. The CDR3 extends over 14 amino acids. Germline V CDR1 and CDR2: MNHEY, SVGAGI. V shed 7 bases and J 5 bases; nucleotides not matched to a gene: 10. CDR3 amino acids: CASMSSGRGETQYF. CDR3 coding DNA: TGTGCCAGCATGAGTAGTGGCAGGGGGGAGACCCAGTACTTC.

The V gene is TRBV28, the J gene TRBJ1-2; no reliable D call. Trimming took 6 bases from V and 0 from J, leaving 11 bases between them. This CDR3 is 14 amino acids long. Looked up from germline, CDR1 is MDHEN and CDR2 is SYDVKM. The CDR3 region is CASSRATANYGYTF. The CDR3 nucleotides read TGTGCCAGCAGCCGTGCAACCGCTAACTATGGCTACACCTTC.

The CDR3 DNA reads as TGTGCCAGCACTTTAATGGGAGGGCCCCAGCATTTT. Amino acids: CASTLMGGPQHF. This chain links TRBV2 with TRBJ1-5; D is ambiguous. CDR1 SNHLY and CDR2 FYNNEI come from the germline V gene. The CDR3 loop spans 12 amino acids. Trimming took off 7 bases at V and 9 bases at J, with 13 bases between the two ends.

Remarks on this clone: Other DNA sequences of this sample code for an identical CDR3. This rearrangement joins TRBV10-3 to TRBJ1-3; no clear D gene. V lost 11 bases, J lost 0 bases, and 5 bases lay in between. The CDR3 consists of 11 residues. CDR1 is ENHRY and CDR2 is SYGVKD in the germline V gene. Written as DNA, the CDR3 is TGTGCCTCATACTCTGGAAACACCATATATTTT. This translates into CASYSGNTIYF.

This clone appeared a few times. The chain couples TRBV2 to TRBJ2-1, with a possible D match to TRBD1 (5 bases). The CDR3 extends over 12 amino acids. Trimming pared 5 bases from V and 10 bases from J, leaving 12 bases between. The germline CDR1 and CDR2 sequences are SNHLY and FYNNEI. CDR3 residues: CASSTQGGEQFF. The CDR3, as DNA: TGTGCCAGCAGTACCCAGGGTGGAGAGCAGTTCTTC.

V usage is TRBV5-5 and J usage is TRBJ1-6; D gene unclear. This CDR3 contains 12 residues. The V and J ends lost 1 base and 4 bases respectively, with 0 bases between them. CDR1 and CDR2 from the germline V gene are SGHKS and YYEKEE (reference sequence). The CDR3 region is CASSLYNSPLHF. The CDR3 DNA sequence: TGTGCCAGCAGCTTGTATAATTCACCCCTCCACTTT.

The chain couples TRBV5-1 to TRBJ2-1; TRBD1 agrees at 8 bases. The CDR3 totals 14 residues. With 7 bases clipped from V and 2 bases from J, the junction kept 5 bases outside the gene matches. Germline loops: CDR1 SGHRS, CDR2 YFSETQ. Here the CDR3 reads CASRSGQAYNEQFF. The CDR3 DNA is TGCGCCAGCCGCTCGGGACAGGCCTACAATGAGCAGTTCTTC.

J is TRBJ1-6 and V is TRBV11-2; D may be TRBD1 (5 bases). Germline V gives CDR1 SGHAT, CDR2 FQNNGV. V lost 0 bases to trimming and J lost 6 bases, with 15 bases between them. The CDR3 spans 17 residues. CDR3 nucleotides: TGTGCCAGCAGCTTAGATGGTTGGGGCAGTCGTAATTCACCCCTCCACTTT. Translating gives CASSLDGWGSRNSPLHF.

This chain connects TRBV5-5 to TRBJ1-6, with D possibly TRBD1 on 6 matching bases. Per germline, CDR1 SGHKS and CDR2 YYEKEE (reference sequence). V lost 3 bases, J lost 1 base, and 11 bases lay in between. The CDR3 totals 16 residues. DNA for the CDR3: TGTGCCAGCAGCTCCAACAGGGAGTCCTATAATTCACCCCTCCACTTT. Its translation: CASSSNRESYNSPLHF.

The gene calls are TRBV6-4 and TRBJ2-2, with a weak D call TRBD1 (6 bases). Germline V gene lookup returns CDR1 MRHNA and CDR2 SNTAGT. Deletions cut 5 bases from V and 4 bases from J, with 11 bases between. The CDR3 totals 14 residues. In nucleotides, the CDR3 is TGTGCCAGCAGTTTCCAAGGGGGCACCGGGGAGCTGTTTTTT. This translates into CASSFQGGTGELFF.

The CDR3 sequence is CASSPQWVPYEQYF. The CDR3 nucleotides are TGTGCCAGCAGCCCCCAATGGGTACCCTACGAGCAGTACTTC. The rearrangement links TRBV3-1 (or the pseudogene TRBV3-2) to TRBJ2-7, with no clear D. V lost 4 bases and J lost 2, with 12 bases in between. The germline V gene has CDR1 LGHDT and CDR2 YNNKEL (reference sequence). The CDR3 runs to 14 residues.

The V and J genes are TRBV6-5 and TRBJ1-2; D possibly corresponds to TRBD1 (5 bases). The CDR3 loop spans 13 amino acids. Deletions cut 3 bases from V and 6 bases from J, with 11 bases between. In germline, CDR1 is MNHEY, CDR2 SVGAGI. This chain's CDR3 is CASSYSGYDGYTF. The CDR3 DNA reads as TGTGCCAGCAGTTATTCAGGGTATGATGGCTACACCTTC.

This clone was picked up many times. The rearrangement uses TRBV3-1 (or the pseudogene TRBV3-2) and TRBJ1-5; no definite D call. V gave up 0 bases and J gave up 6 bases, with 12 bases separating them. The length of the CDR3 is 15 residues. The germline CDR1 and CDR2 sequences are LGHDT and YNNKEL (reference sequence). DNA for the CDR3: TGTGCCAGCAGCCAAGATCTCTTTGGGTTTCAGCCCCAGCATTTT. It specifies CASSQDLFGFQPQHF.

This clone was seen only a few times. This chain uses TRBV6-5 with TRBJ1-1; TRBD1 matches at 9 bases. The CDR3 runs to 13 residues. CDR1 is MNHEY, CDR2 SVGAGI, per germline. V was clipped by 7 bases and J by 1 base; unmatched bases: 1. The CDR3 here is CASTGQGNTEAFF. The DNA of the CDR3 is TGTGCCAGCACGGGACAGGGGAACACTGAAGCTTTCTTT.

This clone was detected only a few times. The genes are TRBV10-2 and TRBJ1-3, with D unresolved. Trimming left V 5 bases short and J 0 bases short, with 8 bases between. The CDR3 runs to 14 residues. In germline, CDR1 is WSHSY, CDR2 SAAADI. The CDR3 DNA reads TGCGCCAGCAGTTATACCCACTCTGGAAACACCATATATTTT. Protein product: CASSYTHSGNTIYF.

The chain has TRBV4-2 and TRBJ2-2; no firm D call. The CDR3 sequence is 14 residues long. The germline CDR1 and CDR2 sequences are LGHNA and YNFKEQ. The ends were cut back, 4 bases at V and 6 bases at J, with 12 bases in the middle. The CDR3 sequence: CASSLKRAAGELFF. In DNA form, the CDR3 reads TGTGCCAGCAGCCTGAAAAGGGCGGCCGGGGAGCTGTTTTTT.

J is TRBJ1-2 and V is TRBV11-2; D remains unclear. In germline, CDR1 is SGHAT, CDR2 FQNNGV. The germline V and J ends were trimmed by 1 base and 2 bases, with 5 bases remaining between them. The CDR3 runs 13 residues. CDR3 region: CASSLALNYGYTF. CDR3 coding DNA: TGTGCCAGCAGCTTAGCCCTAAACTATGGCTACACCTTC.

V gene TRBV4-3 combines with J gene TRBJ2-2; 8 bases line up with TRBD2. Per the germline V gene, CDR1 is LGHNA and CDR2 is YSLEER. This CDR3 is built from 16 residues. V lost 5 bases to trimming and J lost 5 bases; unmatched junction nucleotides: 10. The CDR3 sequence: CASSRTTGGRTGELFF. The CDR3 nucleotides read TGCGCCAGCAGCAGAACGACGGGGGGGCGAACCGGGGAGCTGTTTTTT.

A single count supports this clone. The CDR3 sequence: CASSIQGRTIGYTF. The CDR3 nucleotides are TGTGCCAGTAGTATACAGGGCCGGACTATTGGCTACACCTTC. The chain is built from TRBV19 and TRBJ1-2; possibly TRBD1 for D (5 bases). Germline CDR1 and CDR2: LNHDA and SQIVND (reference sequence). The CDR3 length is 14 residues. Between the trimmed V and J ends, which lost 2 bases and 7 bases, there was a span of 14 bases.

The CDR3 loop is CAWKMGYQETQYF. The CDR3 DNA reads TGTGCCTGGAAAATGGGGTACCAAGAGACCCAGTACTTC. The chain is built from TRBV30 and TRBJ2-5; the D is unclear. Trimming removed 4 bases at V and 0 bases at J, with 9 bases between. CDR1 and CDR2 from the germline V gene are GTSNPN and SVGIG (reference sequence). There are 13 residues in the CDR3. Variable domain in full (rest from reference TRBV30 and TRBJ2-5): SQTIHQWPATLVQPVGSPLSLECTVEGTSNPNLYWYRQAAGRGLQLLFYSVGIGQISSEVPQNLSASRPQDRQFILSSKKLLLSDSGFYLCAWKMGYQETQYFGPGTRLLVL.

This clone came up a few times. This rearrangement joins TRBV29-1 to TRBJ2-7; TRBD1 matches 7 bases. CDR3 length: 11 residues. Germline V gene data show CDR1 as SQVTM and CDR2 as ANQGSEA. The V segment lost 6 bases and the J segment 7 bases; nucleotides outside the gene matches: 6. The CDR3 nucleotides are TGCAGCGTGGGTGGGACAGCGGAGCAGTACTTC. It encodes CSVGGTAEQYF.

V gene TRBV9 combines with J gene TRBJ2-2, with 8 bases lining up with TRBD2. The CDR3 sequence is 14 residues long. Germline trimming cut 0 bases from V and 7 bases from J; bases unmatched to any gene: 2. The V gene's germline CDR1 is SGDLS and CDR2 YYNGEE. Here the CDR3 reads CASSVGGGSGELFF. For the CDR3, the DNA is TGTGCCAGCAGCGTAGGCGGGGGGAGCGGGGAGCTGTTTTTT.

V and J are TRBV2 and TRBJ1-1, with TRBD1 identical over 7 bases. Germline V lookup: CDR1 SNHLY, CDR2 FYNNEI. This CDR3 contains 14 residues. V was pared by 6 bases and J by 5 bases, with 9 bases of the junction left unmatched. The CDR3 is CASSDRQGWTEAFF. The CDR3 bases are TGTGCCAGCAGCGACCGACAGGGCTGGACTGAAGCTTTCTTT.

The genes are TRBV19 and TRBJ2-2, with D hard to call. This CDR3 spans 12 amino acids. The germline V gene encodes CDR1 LNHDA and CDR2 SQIVND (reference sequence). Trimming shortened V by 3 bases and J by 6 bases, and 5 bases separated the two germline ends. The CDR3: CASSISAGELFF. The CDR3 DNA reads TGTGCCAGTAGTATCTCCGCCGGGGAGCTGTTTTTT.

The chain's CDR3 is CAWSVPGALSNQPQHF. The DNA of the CDR3 is TGTGCCTGGAGTGTACCGGGGGCCTTGAGCAATCAGCCCCAGCATTTT. The rearrangement links TRBV30 to TRBJ1-5; D possibly corresponds to TRBD1 (6 bases). In germline, CDR1 is GTSNPN, CDR2 SVGIG (reference sequence). V dropped 0 bases and J dropped 1 base, with 13 bases sitting between them. The CDR3 consists of 16 residues. Full variable domain (missing parts from reference TRBV30 and TRBJ1-5): SQTIHQWPATLVQPVGSPLSLECTVEGTSNPNLYWYRQAAGRGLQLLFYSVGIGQISSEVPQNLSASRPQDRQFILSSKKLLLSDSGFYLCAWSVPGALSNQPQHFGDGTRLSIL.

This CDR3 reads CASSQGLAGGRYTDTQYF. CDR3 in DNA: TGTGCCAGCAGCCAAGGGCTAGCGGGGGGGCGGTACACAGATACGCAGTATTTT. The V and J genes are TRBV3-1 (or the pseudogene TRBV3-2) and TRBJ2-3, with 12 bases aligning to TRBD2. Germline-derived CDR1 and CDR2 are LGHDT and YNNKEL (reference sequence). This CDR3 region has 18 residues. V shed 1 base, J shed 2 bases, and the junction held 7 bases outside the gene matches.

The gene calls are TRBV6-5 and TRBJ2-6; D remains unclear. Per germline, CDR1 MNHEY and CDR2 SVGAGI. The CDR3 length is 15 residues. V dropped 0 bases and J dropped 4 bases, with 7 bases sitting between them. The CDR3 reads CASSYSGSGANVLTF. CDR3 bases: TGTGCCAGCAGTTACTCTGGCTCCGGGGCCAACGTCCTGACTTTC.